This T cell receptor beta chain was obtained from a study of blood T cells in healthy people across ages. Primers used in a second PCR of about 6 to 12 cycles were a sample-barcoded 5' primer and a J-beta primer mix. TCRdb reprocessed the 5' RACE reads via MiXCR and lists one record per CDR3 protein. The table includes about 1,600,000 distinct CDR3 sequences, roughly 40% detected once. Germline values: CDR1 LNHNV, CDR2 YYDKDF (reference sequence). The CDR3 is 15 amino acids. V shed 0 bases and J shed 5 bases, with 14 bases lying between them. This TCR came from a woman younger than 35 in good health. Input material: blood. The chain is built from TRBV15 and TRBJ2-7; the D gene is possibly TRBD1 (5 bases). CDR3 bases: TGTGCCACCAGCAGAGAACGGCAGGGCCGGAACGAGCAGTACTTC. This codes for CATSRERQGRNEQYF.